The subject of this entry is one TCR beta chain. Its binding antigen is unknown. No much larger clonotype is one base removed from it; base qualities were not supplied. Trimming costs V 1 base and J 0 bases, and their ends lie 7 bases apart. The CDR3 numbers 15 residues from cysteine through phenylalanine. The entry retains the CDR3 DNA only, 45 bases that are in frame from base 1. For CDR1 and CDR2, the germline V gene lists MGHRA and YSYEKL. This sample is drawn from a study of T cell repertoires in cytomegalovirus infection (dated by TCRdb to between 2017 and 2020). About the investigation overall: Alongside well-studied HLA-B-restricted epitopes, the peptide stimulations were aimed at recently identified HLA-C-restricted CMV epitopes, whose presentation resists viral immunomodulation. Because public TCR beta signatures pointed to carriage of CMV infection together with the matching HLA type, the HLA type of each donor mattered for the analysis.

The instrument was an Illumina HiSeq 1500. TCRdb handled the public reads itself, with Q25 trimming in fastp and clone calling in MiXCR, and kept productive beta chains. Each CDR3 protein gets just one entry, which takes the most common genes and DNA from the rows behind it. The sample table lists some 220,000 distinct CDR3 sequences, 38% of them with a count of one. The ten largest clones capture approximately 60% of the sample. General conclusions and limits of the study: In the ex vivo response, HLA-C-restricted CMV-specific TCR beta clonotypes were dominant, and in two of eight donors the single most frequent clonotype came from this HLA-C-restricted group. In both this cohort and an independent cohort of over 350 donors, the cumulative frequency of public TCR beta family members distinguished carriers of CMV infection plus the relevant HLA type.

The sample's treatment or condition label is to be understood as: in vitro stimulation with specific CMV peptide epitopes to enrich CMV-specific T cells. This clonotype was obtained from a human donor in good health (CMV status not recorded). Some clones in this sample may be carry-over from other donors' samples. The V gene is TRBV4-1 and the J gene is TRBJ2-1; no D gene is confidently identified. Sequencing was performed on CD8+ T cells from cultured PBMCs, taken from culture after CMV antigen stimulation. The bases read TGCGCCAGCAGCCAAGCGGATACCTCCTACAATGAGCAGTTCTTC. Its product reads: CASSQADTSYNEQFF.